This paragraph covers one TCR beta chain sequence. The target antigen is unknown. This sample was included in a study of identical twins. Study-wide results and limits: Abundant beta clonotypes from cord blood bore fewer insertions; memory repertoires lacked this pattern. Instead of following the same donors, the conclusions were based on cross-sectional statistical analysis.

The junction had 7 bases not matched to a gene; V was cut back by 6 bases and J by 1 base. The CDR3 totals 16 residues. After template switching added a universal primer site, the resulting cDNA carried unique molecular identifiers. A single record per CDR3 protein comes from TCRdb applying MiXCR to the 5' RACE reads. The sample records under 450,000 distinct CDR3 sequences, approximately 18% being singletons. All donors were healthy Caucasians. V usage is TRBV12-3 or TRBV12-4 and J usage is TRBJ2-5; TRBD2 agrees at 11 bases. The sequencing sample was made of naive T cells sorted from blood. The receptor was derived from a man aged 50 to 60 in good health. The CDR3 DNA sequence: TGTGCCAGCAGCCTAGCGGGAGGTAGCGTCCAAGAGACCCAGTACTTC. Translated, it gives CASSLAGGSVQETQYF.